The rows below give T cell receptor beta chains drawn from one sample of a study of CD8 T cells in Susac syndrome. TCRdb re-called the immunoSEQ multiplex PCR reads with MiXCR, one entry per CDR3 protein. This sample yields some 210,000 distinct CDR3 sequences, of which over 90% are seen a single time; about 0.14% belongs to the top ten. Material for sequencing was CD4+ T cells from PBMCs. The receptors were gathered from a human donor with Susac syndrome. Each CDR3 is given with its conserved first and last residue. D genes are given only for firm matches.

d_call: -
v_call: TRBV6-1
j_call: TRBJ2-2
cdr3_aa: CASSLYGQANTGELFF

d_call: TRBD2
v_call: TRBV15
j_call: TRBJ2-5
cdr3_aa: CATRDSGTSGEETQYF

d_call: -
v_call: TRBV9
j_call: TRBJ1-4
cdr3_aa: CASSEVGLNEKLFF

d_call: -
v_call: TRBV7-9
j_call: TRBJ2-1
cdr3_aa: CASRRTDRSYNEQFF

d_call: -
v_call: TRBV6-5
j_call: TRBJ1-3
cdr3_aa: CASIRGNTIYF

d_call: TRBD2
v_call: TRBV2
j_call: TRBJ2-2
cdr3_aa: CASSENLAGGAGELFF

d_call: -
v_call: TRBV7-2
j_call: TRBJ1-1
cdr3_aa: CASSLDGTGTEAFF

d_call: -
v_call: TRBV3-1
j_call: TRBJ1-5
cdr3_aa: CASSTQGQPQHF

d_call: -
v_call: TRBV6-1
j_call: TRBJ2-5
cdr3_aa: CASSAGTASLGAQYF

d_call: -
v_call: TRBV5-6
j_call: TRBJ1-1
cdr3_aa: CASSLAGRDEAFF

d_call: TRBD1
v_call: TRBV10-3
j_call: TRBJ1-1
cdr3_aa: CAICTTGDTEAFF

d_call: -
v_call: TRBV6-6
j_call: TRBJ2-7
cdr3_aa: CASSYSTQYEQYF

d_call: -
v_call: TRBV7-2
j_call: TRBJ1-1
cdr3_aa: CASSPRRPNRWMNTEAFF

d_call: TRBD2
v_call: TRBV7-2
j_call: TRBJ2-1
cdr3_aa: CASSLSERGWYNEQFF

d_call: -
v_call: TRBV7-2
j_call: TRBJ1-5
cdr3_aa: CASSSLRDLNQPQHF

d_call: -
v_call: TRBV7-2
j_call: TRBJ1-1
cdr3_aa: CASSLPGQMNTEAFF

d_call: TRBD2
v_call: TRBV28
j_call: TRBJ2-1
cdr3_aa: CASSLGTSGGALFF

d_call: -
v_call: TRBV20-1
j_call: TRBJ1-3
cdr3_aa: CSAGGSGNTIYF

d_call: -
v_call: TRBV27
j_call: TRBJ2-2
cdr3_aa: CASSLRGGELFF

d_call: -
v_call: TRBV18
j_call: TRBJ2-1
cdr3_aa: CASSPRGVNEQFF

d_call: TRBD1
v_call: TRBV6-5
j_call: TRBJ1-2
cdr3_aa: CASSFRGPNGYTF

d_call: -
v_call: TRBV29-1
j_call: TRBJ2-2
cdr3_aa: CSVGTTSNTGELFF

d_call: -
v_call: TRBV5-4
j_call: TRBJ2-2
cdr3_aa: CASSNRGNTGELFF

d_call: -
v_call: TRBV27
j_call: TRBJ1-6
cdr3_aa: CASSLWASSYNSPLHF